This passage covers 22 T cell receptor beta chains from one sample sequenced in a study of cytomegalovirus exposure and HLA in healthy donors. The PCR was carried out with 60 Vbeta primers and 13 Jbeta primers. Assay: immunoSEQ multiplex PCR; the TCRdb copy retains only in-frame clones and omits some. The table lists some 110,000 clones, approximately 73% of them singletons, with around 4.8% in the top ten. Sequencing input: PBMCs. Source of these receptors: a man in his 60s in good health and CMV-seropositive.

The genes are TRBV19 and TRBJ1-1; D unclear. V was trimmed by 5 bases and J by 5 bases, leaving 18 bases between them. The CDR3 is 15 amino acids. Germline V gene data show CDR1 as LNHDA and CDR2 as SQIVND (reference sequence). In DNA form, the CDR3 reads TGTGCCAGTAGTCTATTCCCGATCGGCGGGACTGAAGCTTTCTTT. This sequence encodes CASSLFPIGGTEAFF.

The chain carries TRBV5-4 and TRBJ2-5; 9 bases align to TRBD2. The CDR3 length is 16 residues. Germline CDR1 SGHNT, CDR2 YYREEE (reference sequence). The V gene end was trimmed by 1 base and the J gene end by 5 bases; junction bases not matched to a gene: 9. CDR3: CASSLRSGGSRETQYF. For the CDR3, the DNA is TGTGCCAGCAGCTTGCGTAGCGGGGGAAGTAGGGAGACCCAGTACTTC.

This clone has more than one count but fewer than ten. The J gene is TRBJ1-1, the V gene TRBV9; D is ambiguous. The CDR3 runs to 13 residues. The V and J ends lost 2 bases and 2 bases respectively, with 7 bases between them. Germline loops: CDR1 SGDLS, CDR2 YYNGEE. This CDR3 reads CASSVSSNTEAFF. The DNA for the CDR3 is TGTGCCAGCAGCGTTTCTTCCAACACTGAAGCTTTCTTT.

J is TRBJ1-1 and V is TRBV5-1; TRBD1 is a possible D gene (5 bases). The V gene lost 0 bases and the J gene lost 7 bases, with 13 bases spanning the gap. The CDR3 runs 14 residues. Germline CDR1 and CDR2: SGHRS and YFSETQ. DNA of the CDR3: TGCGCCAGCAGCTTGGCAGGGACTAAGGATGAAGCTTTCTTT. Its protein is CASSLAGTKDEAFF.

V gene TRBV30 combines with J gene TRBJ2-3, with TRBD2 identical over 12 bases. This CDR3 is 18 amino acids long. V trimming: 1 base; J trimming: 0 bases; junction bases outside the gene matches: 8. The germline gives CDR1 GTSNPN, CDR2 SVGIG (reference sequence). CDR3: CAWSGRLAGGQSTDTQYF. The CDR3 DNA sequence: TGTGCCTGGAGTGGTCGGCTAGCGGGGGGGCAAAGCACAGATACGCAGTATTTT.

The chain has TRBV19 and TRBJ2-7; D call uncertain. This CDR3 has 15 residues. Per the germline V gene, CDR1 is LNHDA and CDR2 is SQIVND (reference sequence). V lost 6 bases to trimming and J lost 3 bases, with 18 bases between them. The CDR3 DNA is TGTGCCAGTAGCCCGATCCGGCGAGGCAGCTACGAGCAGTACTTC. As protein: CASSPIRRGSYEQYF.

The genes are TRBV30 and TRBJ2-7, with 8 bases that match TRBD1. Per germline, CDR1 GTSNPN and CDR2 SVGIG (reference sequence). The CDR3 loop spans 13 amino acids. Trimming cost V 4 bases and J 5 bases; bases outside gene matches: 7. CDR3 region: CAWIRAGGDEQYF. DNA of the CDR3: TGTGCCTGGATTCGGGCAGGGGGCGACGAGCAGTACTTC.

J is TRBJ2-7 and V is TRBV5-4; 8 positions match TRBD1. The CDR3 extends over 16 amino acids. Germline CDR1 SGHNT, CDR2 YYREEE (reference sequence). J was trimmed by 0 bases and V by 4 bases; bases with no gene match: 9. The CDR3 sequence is CASSPQVRGLSYEQYF. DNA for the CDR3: TGTGCCAGCAGCCCCCAAGTCAGGGGGCTCTCCTACGAGCAGTACTTC.

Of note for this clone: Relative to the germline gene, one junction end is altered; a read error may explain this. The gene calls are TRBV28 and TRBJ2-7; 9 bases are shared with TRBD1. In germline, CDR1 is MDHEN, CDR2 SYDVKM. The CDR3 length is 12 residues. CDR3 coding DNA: TGTGCCAGCAGAGCCGGGACAGGGCCGAGTAACTTC. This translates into CASRAGTGPSNF. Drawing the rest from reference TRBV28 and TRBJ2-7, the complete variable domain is DVKVTQSSRYLVKRTGEKVFLECVQDMDHENMFWYRQDPGLGLRLIYFSYDVKMKEKGDIPEGYSVSREKKERFSLILESASTNQTSMYLCASRAGTGPSNFGPGTRLTVT.

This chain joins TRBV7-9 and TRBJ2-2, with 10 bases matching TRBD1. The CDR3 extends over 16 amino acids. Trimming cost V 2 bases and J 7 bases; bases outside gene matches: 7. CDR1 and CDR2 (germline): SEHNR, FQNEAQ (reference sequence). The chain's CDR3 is CASSLFRDRGSGELFF. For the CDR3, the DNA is TGTGCCAGCAGCTTATTCCGGGACAGGGGTAGCGGGGAGCTGTTTTTT.

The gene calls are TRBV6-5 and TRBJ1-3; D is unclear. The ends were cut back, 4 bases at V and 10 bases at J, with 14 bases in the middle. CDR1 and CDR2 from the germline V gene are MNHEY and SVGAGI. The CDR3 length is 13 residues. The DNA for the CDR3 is TGTGCCAGCAGTTCCCCCCAGGATTTTACCATATATTTT. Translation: CASSSPQDFTIYF.

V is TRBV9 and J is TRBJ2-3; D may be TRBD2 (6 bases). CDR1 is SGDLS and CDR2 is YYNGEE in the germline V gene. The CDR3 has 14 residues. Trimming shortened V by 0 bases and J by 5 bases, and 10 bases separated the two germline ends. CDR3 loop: CASSVAGRRDTQYF. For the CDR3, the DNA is TGTGCCAGCAGCGTAGCGGGGAGGAGAGATACGCAGTATTTT.

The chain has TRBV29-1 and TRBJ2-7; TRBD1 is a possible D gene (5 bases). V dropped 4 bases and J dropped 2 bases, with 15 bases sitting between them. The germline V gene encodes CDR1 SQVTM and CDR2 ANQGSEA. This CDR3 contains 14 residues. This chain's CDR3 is CSVGQFGLTYEQYF. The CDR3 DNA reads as TGCAGCGTTGGACAGTTCGGCCTCACCTACGAGCAGTACTTC.

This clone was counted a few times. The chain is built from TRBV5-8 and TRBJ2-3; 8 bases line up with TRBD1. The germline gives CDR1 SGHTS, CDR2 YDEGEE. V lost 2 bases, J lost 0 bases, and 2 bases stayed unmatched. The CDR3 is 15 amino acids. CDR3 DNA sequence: TGTGCCAGCAGCTTCGACAGGGGAAGCACAGATACGCAGTATTTT. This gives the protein CASSFDRGSTDTQYF.

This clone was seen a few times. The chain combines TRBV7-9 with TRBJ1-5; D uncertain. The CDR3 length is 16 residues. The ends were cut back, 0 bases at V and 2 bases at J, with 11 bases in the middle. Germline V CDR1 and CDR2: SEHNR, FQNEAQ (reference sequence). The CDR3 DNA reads TGTGCCAGCAGCTTAGCGGAGGGTAGCGGCAATCAGCCCCAGCATTTT. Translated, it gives CASSLAEGSGNQPQHF.

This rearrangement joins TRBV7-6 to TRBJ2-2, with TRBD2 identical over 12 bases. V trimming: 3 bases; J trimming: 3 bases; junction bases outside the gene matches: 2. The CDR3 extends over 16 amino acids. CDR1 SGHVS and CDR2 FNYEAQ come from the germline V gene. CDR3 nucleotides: TGTGCCAGCAGCTTCAGACTAGCGGGGGACACCGGGGAGCTGTTTTTT. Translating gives CASSFRLAGDTGELFF.

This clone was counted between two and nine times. The CDR3 nucleotides read TGCGCCAGCAGCCAAGTACGGAGCGGGGAGCTGTTTTTT. It codes for CASSQVRSGELFF. This chain links TRBV4-1 with TRBJ2-2; D gene ambiguous. The CDR3 sequence is 13 residues long. Germline loops: CDR1 MGHRA, CDR2 YSYEKL. V lost 1 base to trimming and J lost 7 bases, with 7 bases between them.

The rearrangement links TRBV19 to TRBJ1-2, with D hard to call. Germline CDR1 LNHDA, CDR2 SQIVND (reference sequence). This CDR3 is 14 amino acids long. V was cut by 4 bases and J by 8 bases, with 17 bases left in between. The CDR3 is CASSRDRVRGGYTF. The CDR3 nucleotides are TGTGCCAGTAGTAGAGACCGGGTAAGAGGAGGCTACACCTTC.

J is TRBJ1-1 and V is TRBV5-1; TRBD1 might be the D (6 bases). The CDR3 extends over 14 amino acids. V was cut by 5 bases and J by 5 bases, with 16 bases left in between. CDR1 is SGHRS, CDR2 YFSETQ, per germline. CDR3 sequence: CASSLFNRATEAFF. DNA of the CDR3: TGCGCCAGCAGTCTTTTCAACAGGGCAACTGAAGCTTTCTTT.

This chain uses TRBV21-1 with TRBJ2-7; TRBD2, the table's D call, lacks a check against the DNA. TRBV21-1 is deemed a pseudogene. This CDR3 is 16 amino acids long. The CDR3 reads CASSDSSGTPGGEQYF. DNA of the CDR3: TGTGCCAGCAGCGACTCTTCCGGGACACCGGGGGGCGAGCAGTACTTC.

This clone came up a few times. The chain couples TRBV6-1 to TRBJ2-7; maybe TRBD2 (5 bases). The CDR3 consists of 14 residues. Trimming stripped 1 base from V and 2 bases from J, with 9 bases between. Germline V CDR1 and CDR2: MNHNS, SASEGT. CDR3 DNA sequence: TGTGCCAGCAGTGAAGGGGGAGTTGCCTACGAGCAGTACTTC. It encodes CASSEGGVAYEQYF.

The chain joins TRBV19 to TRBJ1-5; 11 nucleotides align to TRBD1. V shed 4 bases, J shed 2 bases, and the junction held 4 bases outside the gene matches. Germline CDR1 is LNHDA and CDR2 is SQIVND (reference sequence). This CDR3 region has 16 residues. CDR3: CASSSPGQGGNQPQHF. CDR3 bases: TGTGCCAGTAGTAGTCCGGGACAGGGGGGCAATCAGCCCCAGCATTTT.